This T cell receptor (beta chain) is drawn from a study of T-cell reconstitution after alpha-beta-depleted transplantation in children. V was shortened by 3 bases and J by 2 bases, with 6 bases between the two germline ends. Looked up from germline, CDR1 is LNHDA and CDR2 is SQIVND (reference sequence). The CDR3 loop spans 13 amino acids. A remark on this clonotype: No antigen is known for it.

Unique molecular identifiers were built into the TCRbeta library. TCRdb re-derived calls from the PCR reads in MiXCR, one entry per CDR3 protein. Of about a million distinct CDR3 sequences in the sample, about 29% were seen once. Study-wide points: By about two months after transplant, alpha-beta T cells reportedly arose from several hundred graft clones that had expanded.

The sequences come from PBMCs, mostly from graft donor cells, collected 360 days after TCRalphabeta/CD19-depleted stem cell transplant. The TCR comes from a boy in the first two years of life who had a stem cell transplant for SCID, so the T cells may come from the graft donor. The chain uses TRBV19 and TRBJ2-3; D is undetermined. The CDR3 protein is CASSMGTTDTQYF. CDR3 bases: TGTGCCAGTAGTATGGGAACCACAGATACGCAGTATTTT.